This is a list of T cell receptor beta chains from one sample in a study of blood T cells in healthy people across ages. TCRdb analysed the 5' RACE reads with MiXCR anew, one entry per CDR3 protein. This table holds roughly 1.7 million distinct CDR3 sequences, roughly 32% found once. Sequencing used blood. The source of these receptors is a woman in her 30s in good health. Each CDR3 is given with its conserved first and last residue. The D gene is left open where the match is weak. Clone size is given for some rows only: seen once, a few or many times, or a class if the clone is expanded.

d_call	clone_size	v_call	j_call	cdr3_aa	cdr3_nt
.	.	TRBV6-5	TRBJ1-2	CASSPQGRPYGYTF	TGTGCCAGCAGCCCACAGGGAAGGCCCTATGGCTACACCTTC
TRBD1	.	TRBV7-9	TRBJ1-2	CASSLASGGADGYTF	TGTGCCAGCAGCTTAGCGTCAGGGGGCGCGGATGGCTACACCTTC
.	many	TRBV4-1	TRBJ2-1	CASSQDRSYNEQFF	TGCGCCAGCAGCCAAGACCGGTCGTACAATGAGCAGTTCTTC
TRBD2	.	TRBV7-9	TRBJ2-7	CASSEPYGTITSYEQYF	TGTGCCAGCAGCGAACCCTACGGGACTATTACCTCCTACGAGCAGTACTTC
.	few	TRBV14	TRBJ1-4	CASSQRFATNEKLFF	TGTGCCAGCAGCCAAAGGTTTGCAACTAATGAAAAACTGTTTTTT
.	few	TRBV5-4	TRBJ1-1	CASSLGRGANTEAFF	TGTGCCAGCAGCTTGGGCCGGGGGGCGAACACTGAAGCTTTCTTT
.	.	TRBV6-1	TRBJ1-1	CASRQQLEVGGTEAFF	TGTGCCAGCAGGCAACAACTTGAAGTGGGTGGCACTGAAGCTTTCTTT
.	.	TRBV6-1	TRBJ1-1	CASSRTELLNTEAFF	TGTGCCAGCAGCCGGACGGAATTGCTGAACACTGAAGCTTTCTTT
TRBD2	many	TRBV5-1	TRBJ2-7	CASSPLLADASYEQYF	TGCGCCAGCAGCCCACTACTAGCGGACGCCTCCTACGAGCAGTACTTC
TRBD2	.	TRBV11-2	TRBJ2-2	CASSKSSGENTGERFF	TGTGCCAGCAGCAAATCTAGCGGAGAGAACACCGGGGAGCGGTTTTTT
.	.	TRBV28	TRBJ2-7	CATTTRDEQYF	TGTGCCACCACTACGCGCGACGAGCAGTACTTC
.	.	TRBV10-3	TRBJ2-7	CAARDGSYEQYF	TGTGCCGCCCGGGACGGATCCTACGAGCAGTACTTC
.	few	TRBV29-1	TRBJ2-7	CSVGLRSYEQYF	TGCAGCGTCGGACTTAGATCCTACGAGCAGTACTTC
TRBD2	few	TRBV5-4	TRBJ2-5	CVSSSGLAAQETQYF	TGTGTCAGCAGCTCGGGACTAGCGGCCCAAGAGACCCAGTACTTC
.	.	TRBV9	TRBJ2-7	CASSTVEGFYEQYF	TGTGCCAGCAGCACCGTGGAGGGGTTCTACGAGCAGTACTTC
.	.	TRBV7-8	TRBJ1-5	CASSLGTQPGHF	TGTGCCAGCAGCTTAGGGACTCAGCCCGGGCATTTT
.	few	TRBV9	TRBJ2-3	CASSVDREGDTQYF	TGTGCCAGCAGCGTAGACCGTGAGGGGGATACGCAGTATTTT
.	.	TRBV20-1	TRBJ1-3	CSAVQDVGNTIYF	TGCAGTGCGGTACAGGACGTGGGAAACACCATATATTTT
TRBD2	.	TRBV15	TRBJ2-3	CATSIKGSGRDTQYF	TGTGCCACCAGCATAAAGGGTAGCGGGAGAGATACGCAGTATTTT
TRBD2	few	TRBV3-1	TRBJ2-7	CASSQGLARLDVSEQYF	TGTGCCAGCAGCCAGGGACTAGCCCGCCTGGATGTAAGCGAGCAGTACTTC
.	.	TRBV20-1	TRBJ2-2	CSAGGASHGGELFF	TGCAGTGCTGGAGGGGCGAGTCATGGAGGGGAGCTGTTTTTT
TRBD1	many	TRBV28	TRBJ1-5	CASISSPGTGSNQPQHF	TGTGCCAGCATCTCGTCCCCCGGGACAGGGAGCAATCAGCCCCAGCATTTT
.	.	TRBV6-5	TRBJ2-1	CASRKSSYNEQFF	TGTGCCAGCAGGAAAAGCTCCTACAATGAGCAGTTCTTC
TRBD1	once	TRBV2	TRBJ2-5	CASNYDRDFQETQYF	TGTGCCAGCAATTATGACAGGGATTTCCAAGAGACCCAGTACTTC
.	few	TRBV10-3	TRBJ1-4	CAIRDSPGEKLFF	TGTGCCATCAGGGACAGCCCTGGTGAAAAACTGTTTTTT
TRBD2	.	TRBV18	TRBJ2-1	CASSLTSGREYEQFF	TGTGCCAGCTCACTTACTAGCGGGAGGGAGTATGAGCAGTTCTTC
.	.	TRBV27	TRBJ2-7	CASSPRGPQSYEQYF	TGTGCCAGCAGTCCCCGGGGTCCTCAGTCCTACGAGCAGTACTTC
.	.	TRBV5-1	TRBJ2-1	CAGSPRPWANDGEQFF	TGCGCCGGCAGCCCTCGTCCTTGGGCTAACGATGGGGAGCAGTTCTTC
.	few	TRBV6-1	TRBJ2-7	CASSVGHHSSYEQYF	TGTGCCAGCAGTGTAGGACATCACAGCTCCTACGAGCAGTACTTC
.	many	TRBV27	TRBJ2-3	CASSKFDDTQYF	TGTGCCAGCAGTAAATTTGACGATACGCAGTATTTT
.	few	TRBV20-1	TRBJ2-7	CSAHDRRGNSYEQYF	TGCAGTGCTCACGACCGCCGGGGGAACTCCTACGAGCAGTACTTC
.	few	TRBV6-5	TRBJ2-4	CASSYKLEQYF	TGTGCCAGCAGTTATAAGCTTGAGCAGTACTTC
TRBD2	few	TRBV10-2	TRBJ2-1	CASTHSSLAGQWGNEQFF	TGCGCCAGCACTCACTCCTCCCTAGCGGGGCAGTGGGGGAATGAGCAGTTCTTC
.	few	TRBV12-3/TRBV12-4	TRBJ2-3	CASSFLRGGSTDTQYF	TGTGCCAGCAGTTTCCTCCGTGGAGGGAGCACAGATACGCAGTATTTT